This T cell receptor (beta chain) was retrieved from a study of blood T cells in healthy people across ages. Study in general: Every two T cells gave about one barcoded beta molecule via template switching.

Together with a sample-barcoded 5' primer, a J-beta primer mix was included in a second PCR lasting about 7 to 11 cycles. From the 5' RACE reads, TCRdb called clonotypes with MiXCR, one entry per CDR3 protein. In the table there are 650,000 to 1,000,000 distinct CDR3 sequences, less than 60% of which are singletons. Whole-study findings and limits: Naive CD4+ cell counts and diversity both ran higher in long-lived than in aged donors. Diversity of TCR beta per million T cells declined in a roughly linear way with age.

The germline V gene encodes CDR1 SGHTA and CDR2 FQGNSA. Trimming removed 6 bases at V and 2 bases at J, with 10 bases between. The CDR3 length is 14 residues. On this clonotype: Its specificity is unknown.

The sample taken for sequencing was blood. The chain links TRBV7-2 to TRBJ2-2; D unclear. The sequence derives from a man aged 80 or over in good health. The DNA for the CDR3 is TGTGCCAGCAGGGATAGGGCAAACACCGGGGAGCTGTTTTTT. Protein: CASRDRANTGELFF.